Each of the 32 T cell receptor beta chains below was sequenced from the same sample in a study of T cell responses to AZD1222 COVID-19 vaccine. Produced via immunoSEQ multiplex PCR; TCRdb's table is partial and in-frame only. The sample includes around 140,000 clones, 90% of them seen just once. The sample consisted of peripheral blood, taken on day 0 of AZD1222 vaccination. Receptors were obtained from an adult in good health.

The V call is TRBV15, the J call TRBJ2-1; D remains ambiguous. V was pared by 0 bases and J by 6 bases, with 12 bases between. The CDR3 spans 15 residues. Germline loops: CDR1 LNHNV, CDR2 YYDKDF (reference sequence). The CDR3 here is CATSRERTVSNEQFF. Here the CDR3 DNA reads TGTGCCACCAGCAGAGAGCGTACGGTGAGCAATGAGCAGTTCTTC.

The chain is built from TRBV9 and TRBJ2-1; a weak D match, TRBD2 (5 bases). Trimming removed 4 bases at V and 1 base at J, with 9 bases between. The CDR3 totals 14 residues. Germline V gives CDR1 SGDLS, CDR2 YYNGEE. The CDR3, as DNA: TGTGCCAGCAGCTCTTGGACTTCCTACAATGAGCAGTTCTTC. It codes for CASSSWTSYNEQFF. The full variable domain, its missing parts supplied by reference TRBV9 and TRBJ2-1, is DSGVTQTPKHLITATGQRVTLRCSPRSGDLSVYWYQQSLDQGLQFLIQYYNGEERAKGNILERFSAQQFPDLHSELNLSSLELGDSALYFCASSSWTSYNEQFFGPGTRLTVL.

This sequence joins TRBV18 and TRBJ2-3, with a tentative D call TRBD1 (5 bases). V shed 3 bases and J shed 1 base, with 11 bases lying between them. Germline CDR1 and CDR2: KGHSH and LQKENI. The CDR3 totals 15 residues. The CDR3, as DNA: TGTGCCAGCTCACCTCTGCAGGGCCGCACAGATACGCAGTATTTT. Encoded protein: CASSPLQGRTDTQYF.

The rearrangement joins TRBV30 to TRBJ1-5; D gene unclear. The V end lost 1 base, the J end lost 3 bases, and 7 bases lay between the germline ends. Germline-derived CDR1 and CDR2 are GTSNPN and SVGIG (reference sequence). This CDR3 comprises 13 residues. CDR3 in DNA: TGTGCCTGGAGTGACGTTACCAATCAGCCCCAGCATTTT. Protein: CAWSDVTNQPQHF.

This sequence joins TRBV4-3 and TRBJ2-2; D perhaps matches TRBD1 (6 bases). V lost 4 bases to trimming and J lost 1 base, with 16 bases between them. The length of the CDR3 is 17 residues. Germline assignment: CDR1 LGHNA and CDR2 YSLEER. The CDR3 region is CASSRKPLGGNTGELFF. CDR3 DNA: TGCGCCAGCAGCCGGAAACCCCTAGGGGGGAACACCGGGGAGCTGTTTTTT.

The chain combines TRBV12-3 or TRBV12-4 with TRBJ1-4, with D possibly matching TRBD1 (5 bases). Trimming stripped 6 bases from V and 8 bases from J, with 10 bases between. This CDR3 comprises 12 residues. The CDR3 nucleotides read TGTGCCAGCAGACCCCCAGGGGAAAAACTGTTTTTT. This translates into CASRPPGEKLFF.

This chain uses TRBV5-1 with TRBJ2-7; 9 bases align to TRBD1. Germline V gene lookup returns CDR1 SGHRS and CDR2 YFSETQ. Germline trimming cut 5 bases from V and 4 bases from J; bases unmatched to any gene: 7. The CDR3 length is 14 residues. CDR3 residues: CASRYGTGMYEQYF. The CDR3 bases are TGCGCCAGCAGGTACGGGACAGGGATGTACGAGCAGTACTTC.

The chain carries TRBV30 and TRBJ1-2; D may be TRBD1 (6 bases). The V gene's germline CDR1 is GTSNPN and CDR2 SVGIG (reference sequence). V lost 1 base and J lost 2, with 8 bases in between. The CDR3 sequence is 13 residues long. The CDR3 protein is CAWSEGGNYGYTF. The DNA of the CDR3 is TGTGCCTGGAGTGAAGGGGGAAACTATGGCTACACCTTC.

This clone was detected a few times. The chain couples TRBV28 to TRBJ2-7; 8 bases fit TRBD2. Germline trimming cut 8 bases from V and 4 bases from J; bases unmatched to any gene: 7. The CDR3 runs 13 residues. The germline V gene has CDR1 MDHEN and CDR2 SYDVKM. The CDR3 DNA follows: TGTGCCAGCGGGAGCGGGAGTATGTACGAGCAGTACTTC. Its protein is CASGSGSMYEQYF.

The rearrangement joins TRBV10-3 to TRBJ2-1; D may be TRBD2 (6 bases). The CDR3 runs to 16 residues. Trimming removed 3 bases from V and 5 bases from J, with 17 bases in between. Per the germline V gene, CDR1 is ENHRY and CDR2 is SYGVKD. Written as DNA, the CDR3 is TGTGCCATCAGTGAATTGGAAGCGGGTATCGACAATGAGCAGTTCTTC. Translated, it gives CAISELEAGIDNEQFF.

The rearrangement uses TRBV5-4 and TRBJ2-7; D not certain. The V and J ends lost 0 bases and 3 bases respectively, with 7 bases between them. CDR3 size: 13 residues. In germline, CDR1 is SGHNT, CDR2 YYREEE (reference sequence). CDR3 loop: CASSLDNRYEQYF. The CDR3, as DNA: TGTGCCAGCAGCTTGGACAACCGCTACGAGCAGTACTTC.

In its sample, this clone ranks as medium-sized. The genes are TRBV5-8 and TRBJ2-3, with 8 bases identical to TRBD1. Trimming took 4 bases from V and 1 from J; bases not matched to a gene: 11. This CDR3 is built from 17 residues. Germline V gene sequence: CDR1 SGHTS, CDR2 YDEGEE. DNA for the CDR3: TGTGCCAGCAGCGATAGGACAGGGCTCACTGGCACAGATACGCAGTATTTT. Its protein product is CASSDRTGLTGTDTQYF.

The V call is TRBV25-1, the J call TRBJ2-5, with 7 positions matching TRBD2. The CDR3 extends over 14 amino acids. Germline trimming cut 4 bases from V and 4 bases from J; bases unmatched to any gene: 6. Germline V gives CDR1 MGHDK, CDR2 SYGVNS. In nucleotides, the CDR3 is TGTGCCAGCAGTGGCCTACGGGGGGTAGAGACCCAGTACTTC. It is translated as CASSGLRGVETQYF. Full variable domain (remainder filled in from reference TRBV25-1 and TRBJ2-5): EADIYQTPRYLVIGTGKKITLECSQTMGHDKMYWYQQDPGMELHLIHYSYGVNSTEKGDLSSESTVSRIRTEHFPLTLESARPSHTSQYLCASSGLRGVETQYFGPGTRLLVL.

This clone showed up just once. The chain has TRBV3-1 (or the pseudogene TRBV3-2) and TRBJ1-5, with no clear D. CDR1 and CDR2 from the germline V gene are LGHDT and YNNKEL (reference sequence). This CDR3 is built from 16 residues. V dropped 2 bases and J dropped 1 base, with 12 bases sitting between them. The CDR3 is CASSQSGRRSNQPQHF. CDR3 in DNA: TGTGCCAGCAGCCAATCGGGCAGGCGAAGCAATCAGCCCCAGCATTTT.

This rearrangement joins TRBV28 to TRBJ1-1; no reliable D call. CDR3 size: 15 residues. Trimming stripped 4 bases from V and 4 bases from J, with 16 bases between. Germline assignment: CDR1 MDHEN and CDR2 SYDVKM. Here the CDR3 DNA reads TGTGCCAGCAGTTACCCCCTAAGAGGGAGCACTGAAGCTTTCTTT. Its translation: CASSYPLRGSTEAFF. Combining the CDR3 with reference TRBV28 and TRBJ1-1 gives the whole variable domain DVKVTQSSRYLVKRTGEKVFLECVQDMDHENMFWYRQDPGLGLRLIYFSYDVKMKEKGDIPEGYSVSREKKERFSLILESASTNQTSMYLCASSYPLRGSTEAFFGQGTRLTVV.

The gene calls are TRBV4-3 and TRBJ2-3; no clear D gene. This CDR3 comprises 17 residues. V shed 0 bases and J shed 4 bases, with 17 bases lying between them. Looked up from germline, CDR1 is LGHNA and CDR2 is YSLEER. This CDR3 is CASSQDPTSRAPDTQYF. CDR3 coding DNA: TGCGCCAGCAGCCAAGATCCGACTTCACGGGCCCCAGATACGCAGTATTTT.

The gene calls are TRBV4-1 and TRBJ1-5, with 9 bases lining up with TRBD1. The ends lost 2 bases at V and 6 bases at J; junction bases unmatched: 5. Germline V gene lookup returns CDR1 MGHRA and CDR2 YSYEKL. This CDR3 has 15 residues. CDR3 bases: TGCGCCAGCAGCCAAACCGGGACAGGGTTTCAGCCCCAGCATTTT. Its protein is CASSQTGTGFQPQHF.

The chain combines TRBV14 with TRBJ2-7; no firm D call. CDR1 SGHDN and CDR2 FVKESK come from the germline V gene. The CDR3 is made up of 14 amino acids. V lost 0 bases, J lost 3 bases, and 9 bases lay in between. Written as DNA, the CDR3 is TGTGCCAGCAGCCAAGATCCCTCGCGCTACGAGCAGTACTTC. Translated: CASSQDPSRYEQYF.

The V and J genes are TRBV28 and TRBJ2-1, with 7 bases lining up with TRBD2. Trimming cost V 7 bases and J 3 bases; bases outside gene matches: 6. Germline V lookup: CDR1 MDHEN, CDR2 SYDVKM. This CDR3 has 14 residues. This CDR3 is CASTSGANYNEQFF. As DNA, the CDR3 is TGTGCCAGCACGAGCGGGGCTAACTACAATGAGCAGTTCTTC.

The gene calls are TRBV9 and TRBJ2-7; a weak D match, TRBD1 (5 bases). V shed 0 bases and J shed 4 bases, with 11 bases lying between them. Germline assignment: CDR1 SGDLS and CDR2 YYNGEE. The CDR3 runs 14 residues. The CDR3 DNA sequence: TGTGCCAGCAGCGTAGGTGCAGGGATATACGAGCAGTACTTC. Translated, it gives CASSVGAGIYEQYF. The entire variable domain, with the rest obtained from reference TRBV9 and TRBJ2-7, is as follows: DSGVTQTPKHLITATGQRVTLRCSPRSGDLSVYWYQQSLDQGLQFLIQYYNGEERAKGNILERFSAQQFPDLHSELNLSSLELGDSALYFCASSVGAGIYEQYFGPGTRLTVT.

This clone has more than one count but fewer than ten. The gene calls are TRBV10-3 and TRBJ2-7; D is uncertain. The CDR3 has 17 amino acids. Trimming pared 3 bases from V and 0 bases from J, leaving 18 bases between. Germline V gives CDR1 ENHRY, CDR2 SYGVKD. The CDR3: CAISDPLGTLNSYEQYF. In DNA form, the CDR3 reads TGTGCCATCAGTGACCCCTTAGGAACATTAAACTCCTACGAGCAGTACTTC.

The chain links TRBV7-2 to TRBJ1-2; D ambiguous. This CDR3 comprises 12 residues. Trimming stripped 3 bases from V and 9 bases from J, with 11 bases between. The V gene's germline CDR1 is SGHTA and CDR2 FQGNSA. CDR3 protein: CASSLMGLSYTF. In DNA, the CDR3 is TGTGCCAGCAGCTTGATGGGGTTAAGCTACACCTTC.

V usage is TRBV6-5 and J usage is TRBJ1-1; 8 nucleotides line up with TRBD1. The CDR3 spans 16 residues. V gave up 2 bases and J gave up 1 base; unmatched junction bases: 6. Germline-derived CDR1 and CDR2 are MNHEY and SVGAGI. CDR3 sequence (DNA): TGTGCCAGCAGTTACCATGGACAGGGATCGAACACTGAAGCTTTCTTT. Translation gives CASSYHGQGSNTEAFF.

The CDR3 DNA is TGTGCCAGCAGCTTACTCCCTAATGAAAAACTGTTTTTT. Translating gives CASSLLPNEKLFF. This sequence joins TRBV7-9 and TRBJ1-4; D call uncertain. CDR1 is SEHNR, CDR2 FQNEAQ, per germline (reference sequence). The CDR3 has 13 amino acids. V lost 2 bases to trimming and J lost 3 bases, with 4 bases between them. The complete variable domain, with remaining parts taken from reference TRBV7-9 and TRBJ1-4, reads DTGVSQNPRHKITKRGQNVTFRCDPISEHNRLYWYRQTLGQGPEFLTYFQNEAQLEKSRLLSDRFSAERPKGSFSTLEIQRTEQGDSAMYLCASSLLPNEKLFFGSGTQLSVL.

The chain links TRBV30 to TRBJ1-2; the D gene is possibly TRBD1 (5 bases). The CDR3 covers 12 residues. Trimming took 1 base from V and 4 from J, leaving 7 bases between them. CDR1 is GTSNPN, CDR2 SVGIG, per germline (reference sequence). The CDR3 loop is CAWSGQGYGYTF. As DNA, the CDR3 is TGTGCCTGGAGTGGGCAGGGCTATGGCTACACCTTC.

The V call is TRBV5-5, the J call TRBJ2-7, with 10 bases identical to TRBD2. The V segment lost 0 bases and the J segment 7 bases; nucleotides outside the gene matches: 4. Germline lookup yields CDR1 SGHKS and CDR2 YYEKEE (reference sequence). CDR3 length: 14 residues. The CDR3 nucleotides are TGTGCCAGCAGCTTGGTTCTAGCGGGAGAGGAGCAGTACTTC. Protein product: CASSLVLAGEEQYF.

The J gene is TRBJ2-1, the V gene TRBV4-2, with D uncertain. The germline gives CDR1 LGHNA, CDR2 YNFKEQ. V was shortened by 7 bases and J by 2 bases, with 12 bases between the two germline ends. The CDR3 spans 14 residues. DNA of the CDR3: TGTGCCAGCACGCCGCCGGGCCCCTACAATGAGCAGTTCTTC. The encoded protein is CASTPPGPYNEQFF.

CDR3 sequence: CASSYSWEQYF. The DNA for the CDR3 is TGTGCCAGCAGTTACTCTTGGGAGCAGTACTTC. The chain recombines TRBV6-2 or TRBV6-3 with TRBJ2-7; D ambiguous. This CDR3 comprises 11 residues. CDR1 is MNHEY, CDR2 SVGEGT, per germline. Trimming removed 0 bases at V and 7 bases at J, with 4 bases between.

V and J are TRBV19 and TRBJ2-7; no reliable D call. Trimming left V 6 bases short and J 5 bases short, with 14 bases between. This CDR3 spans 13 amino acids. Germline values: CDR1 LNHDA, CDR2 SQIVND (reference sequence). The CDR3 DNA sequence: TGTGCCAGTAGCCCGACCAATCGCCACGAGCAGTACTTC. Protein: CASSPTNRHEQYF.

V usage is TRBV7-2 and J usage is TRBJ2-5, with 7 bases that match TRBD1. The V gene end was trimmed by 5 bases and the J gene end by 5 bases; junction bases not matched to a gene: 8. There are 14 residues in the CDR3. The germline V gene encodes CDR1 SGHTA and CDR2 FQGNSA. The CDR3 here is CASSHGQAGETQYF. The CDR3 DNA reads TGTGCCAGCAGCCATGGACAGGCAGGCGAGACCCAGTACTTC. Complete variable domain (other parts from reference TRBV7-2 and TRBJ2-5): GAGVSQSPSNKVTEKGKDVELRCDPISGHTALYWYRQSLGQGLEFLIYFQGNSAPDKSGLPSDRFSAERTGGSVSTLTIQRTQQEDSAVYLCASSHGQAGETQYFGPGTRLLVL.

The chain has TRBV7-2 and TRBJ2-3, with 14 positions matching TRBD2. With V trimmed by 2 bases and J by 5 bases, 12 bases remained unmatched. The CDR3 is 19 residues long. The V gene's germline CDR1 is SGHTA and CDR2 FQGNSA. CDR3 DNA: TGTGCCAGCAGCTTAAGGCCCCGACTAGCGGGGGGGACCCAAGATACGCAGTATTTT. Amino acids: CASSLRPRLAGGTQDTQYF.

The rearrangement links TRBV6-2 or TRBV6-3 to TRBJ1-2; tentative D call: TRBD1 (6 bases). Per the germline V gene, CDR1 is MNHEY and CDR2 is SVGEGT. Trimming took 4 bases from V and 4 from J, leaving 16 bases between them. The CDR3 runs to 15 residues. CDR3: CASSSLRTVVYGYTF. CDR3 nucleotides: TGTGCCAGCAGTTCCCTCAGGACAGTCGTCTATGGCTACACCTTC.